This T cell receptor beta chain was profiled in a study of cytomegalovirus exposure and HLA in healthy donors. PCR amplification relied on 60 Vbeta primers (plus 13 Jbeta primers). Sequencing used immunoSEQ multiplex PCR; TCRdb keeps in-frame clones, though not all of them. The sample lists 200,000 or so clones, around 80% occurring once. V lost 2 bases and J lost 5, with 15 bases in between. Germline V gene data show CDR1 as SEHNR and CDR2 as FQNEAQ (reference sequence). This CDR3 region has 15 residues. The sequencing sample was made of PBMCs. This TCR was sampled from a male donor in good health and CMV-seronegative. The chain employs TRBV7-9 and TRBJ1-1, with D maybe TRBD1 (5 bases). This CDR3 is CASSLWGGVRTEAFF. In nucleotides, the CDR3 is TGTGCCAGCAGCTTATGGGGGGGGGTTAGAACTGAAGCTTTCTTT.